This passage covers 20 T cell receptor beta chains from one sample sequenced in a study of radiation and T cells in renal cell carcinoma. Described time point: blood 4 weeks post-SBRT, at nephrectomy. Treatment: 15 Gy SBRT to primary tumor, nephrectomy 4 weeks later. Profiling relied on immunoSEQ multiplex PCR, and the TCRdb table lists in-frame clones only, not all of them. The sample records 97,000 or so clones, 70% to 85% being singletons. Material: blood, obtained from a patient whose treatment included radiotherapy and nephrectomy. These receptors were collected from a man aged 55-75 years with renal cell carcinoma.

This sequence joins TRBV11-2 and TRBJ2-3, with D hard to call. Germline V gene lookup returns CDR1 SGHAT and CDR2 FQNNGV. The CDR3 runs to 14 residues. Trimming took off 8 bases at V and 0 bases at J, with 12 bases between the two ends. CDR3 residues: CASGIRTSTDTQYF. The CDR3 region has the DNA TGTGCCAGCGGAATAAGAACTAGCACAGATACGCAGTATTTT.

The chain recombines TRBV10-3 with TRBJ2-7; D is undetermined. Trimming took 8 bases from V and 0 from J, leaving 8 bases between them. Germline V gives CDR1 ENHRY, CDR2 SYGVKD. The CDR3 has 12 residues. The CDR3 bases are TGTGCCATCCGAACTTACTCCTACGAGCAGTACTTC. Amino acids: CAIRTYSYEQYF.

This clone was recorded only once. The chain is built from TRBV11-2 and TRBJ2-7; D not resolved. CDR1 is SGHAT and CDR2 is FQNNGV in the germline V gene. The CDR3 extends over 15 amino acids. V dropped 1 base and J dropped 4 bases, with 14 bases sitting between them. The CDR3 DNA is TGTGCCAGCAGCTTAGGTTCACAGCCAAGATACGAGCAGTACTTC. Protein product: CASSLGSQPRYEQYF.

This clone has a handful of counts. The chain recombines TRBV5-6 with TRBJ1-6; D is uncertain. Germline V gene sequence: CDR1 SGHDT, CDR2 YYEEEE. V shed 1 base and J shed 2 bases, with 13 bases lying between them. There are 17 residues in the CDR3. CDR3 residues: CASSLFREGPYNSPLHF. CDR3 DNA sequence: TGTGCCAGCAGCTTGTTCCGGGAGGGCCCCTATAATTCACCCCTCCACTTT.

The chain recombines TRBV5-4 with TRBJ2-6, with a possible D match to TRBD1 (5 bases). This CDR3 contains 17 residues. Trimming shortened V by 4 bases and J by 0 bases, and 14 bases separated the two germline ends. Germline V lookup: CDR1 SGHNT, CDR2 YYREEE (reference sequence). CDR3 sequence reads: CASSDQGSPSGANVLTF. CDR3 in DNA: TGTGCCAGCAGCGACCAGGGTTCTCCCTCTGGGGCCAACGTCCTGACTTTC.

In nucleotides, the CDR3 is TGTGCCAGCAGCTTGGGTATCGCCGGGGAGCTGTTTTTT. It yields the protein CASSLGIAGELFF. The chain joins TRBV11-2 to TRBJ2-2, with unresolved D. The CDR3 totals 13 residues. V lost 3 bases and J 6 bases, leaving 8 bases between the germline ends. The germline CDR1 and CDR2 sequences are SGHAT and FQNNGV.

CDR3 sequence: CASSQRLAGGRLGETQYF. The CDR3 nucleotides are TGCGCCAGCAGCCAGCGTCTAGCGGGAGGGCGGTTGGGGGAGACCCAGTACTTC. The V call is TRBV4-1, the J call TRBJ2-5; TRBD2 matches 12 bases. CDR3 length equals 18 residues. Germline lookup yields CDR1 MGHRA and CDR2 YSYEKL. V trimming: 3 bases; J trimming: 5 bases; junction bases outside the gene matches: 13.

The V call is TRBV19, the J call TRBJ2-2; D unclear. The CDR3 is 15 amino acids. Germline V gene sequence: CDR1 LNHDA, CDR2 SQIVND (reference sequence). Trimming took off 3 bases at V and 2 bases at J, with 10 bases between the two ends. This CDR3 reads CASSIGAPNTGELFF. The CDR3 DNA reads TGTGCCAGTAGTATCGGTGCGCCTAACACCGGGGAGCTGTTTTTT.

The rearrangement uses TRBV6-6 and TRBJ1-1; D gene unclear. V lost 7 bases, J lost 1 base, and 13 bases lay in between. The CDR3 length is 14 residues. The germline V gene encodes CDR1 MNHNY and CDR2 SVGAGI (reference sequence). The CDR3 reads CASTEKGENTEAFF. The CDR3 coding sequence is TGTGCCAGCACTGAAAAGGGAGAGAACACTGAAGCTTTCTTT.

The chain combines TRBV28 with TRBJ1-1; maybe TRBD1 (6 bases). This CDR3 contains 15 residues. Trimming cost V 8 bases and J 5 bases, with 21 bases left between them. The germline V gene has CDR1 MDHEN and CDR2 SYDVKM. DNA for the CDR3: TGTGCCAGCTTTTCCCTTGGTGGGGGCGGAACTGAAGCTTTCTTT. It translates to CASFSLGGGGTEAFF.

Only one count was recorded for this clone. The J gene is TRBJ2-3, the V gene TRBV28; D is perhaps TRBD2 (6 bases). Trimming cost V 5 bases and J 10 bases, with 13 bases left between them. The CDR3 loop spans 12 amino acids. Germline V gene data show CDR1 as MDHEN and CDR2 as SYDVKM. The CDR3 DNA reads as TGTGCCAGCAGTCTTATGCGGAGGGCGCAGTATTTT. This codes for CASSLMRRAQYF.

The V call is TRBV4-1, the J call TRBJ2-7; 9 bases align to TRBD1. After removal of 5 bases from V and 3 bases from J, the junction contained 8 bases not matched to a gene. CDR1 is MGHRA, CDR2 YSYEKL, per germline. The CDR3 loop spans 15 amino acids. The CDR3 reads CASSFGRDRVYEQYF. As DNA, the CDR3 is TGCGCCAGCAGCTTCGGCCGGGACAGGGTCTACGAGCAGTACTTC.

The chain has TRBV6-5 and TRBJ2-1; the D gene is possibly TRBD1 (6 bases). CDR1 and CDR2 from the germline V gene are MNHEY and SVGAGI. Trimming removed 0 bases from V and 10 bases from J, with 13 bases in between. The CDR3 totals 14 residues. Here the CDR3 DNA reads TGTGCCAGCAGTTACTCGAGAGCAGGGGTCGAGCAGTTCTTC. Translating gives CASSYSRAGVEQFF.

V gene TRBV27 combines with J gene TRBJ1-4; D ambiguous. Looked up from germline, CDR1 is MNHEY and CDR2 is SMNVEV (reference sequence). The V and J ends lost 4 bases and 5 bases respectively, with 11 bases between them. This CDR3 spans 14 amino acids. CDR3 sequence reads: CASSSRSPNEKLFF. DNA for the CDR3: TGTGCCAGCAGTTCTCGTAGCCCCAATGAAAAACTGTTTTTT.

The genes are TRBV28 and TRBJ2-7; D gene ambiguous. CDR1 and CDR2 from the germline V gene are MDHEN and SYDVKM. Trimming removed 7 bases from V and 3 bases from J, with 7 bases in between. This CDR3 comprises 11 residues. This CDR3 reads CASTGNYEQYF. CDR3 in DNA: TGTGCCAGCACGGGTAACTACGAGCAGTACTTC.

As for this clone: The identical CDR3 is also encoded by other nucleotide sequences in the sample. The chain combines TRBV19 with TRBJ1-1; D uncertain. Germline V CDR1 and CDR2: LNHDA, SQIVND (reference sequence). Trimming left V 3 bases short and J 5 bases short, with 4 bases between. The CDR3 totals 11 residues. The CDR3 sequence is CASSMGTEAFF. The DNA for the CDR3 is TGTGCCAGTAGTATGGGTACTGAAGCTTTCTTT.

This clone is termed medium-sized (0.01 to 0.1%). The chain carries TRBV4-1 and TRBJ2-7; D remains unclear. Trimming shortened V by 3 bases and J by 5 bases, and 17 bases separated the two germline ends. The CDR3 is made up of 15 amino acids. Germline assignment: CDR1 MGHRA and CDR2 YSYEKL. CDR3 in amino acids: CASSQRITAWDEQYF. DNA for the CDR3: TGCGCCAGCAGCCAGCGGATCACGGCTTGGGACGAGCAGTACTTC.

The rearrangement joins TRBV11-3 to TRBJ2-7, with 12 bases identical to TRBD2. From germline, CDR1 is SGHNT and CDR2 YENEEA. J lost 5 bases, V lost 7 bases, and 18 bases had no gene match. This CDR3 has 18 amino acids. The CDR3 reads CASTPVRRLAGEVDEQYF. The DNA of the CDR3 is TGTGCCAGCACCCCTGTACGCAGACTAGCGGGAGAGGTCGACGAGCAGTACTTC.

This chain connects TRBV28 to TRBJ2-7, with D possibly TRBD2 on 7 matching bases. This CDR3 region has 15 residues. CDR1 and CDR2 from the germline V gene are MDHEN and SYDVKM. Trimming shortened V by 6 bases and J by 4 bases, and 19 bases separated the two germline ends. CDR3 nucleotide sequence: TGTGCCAGCAGACCCTCTCTCGGGGGGCGGTACGAGCAGTACTTC. Translation: CASRPSLGGRYEQYF.

This chain joins TRBV5-4 and TRBJ2-7; TRBD2 matches 12 bases. After removal of 4 bases from V and 5 bases from J, the junction contained 4 bases not matched to a gene. Germline CDR1 reads SGHNT; CDR2 reads YYREEE (reference sequence). The CDR3 is made up of 14 amino acids. The CDR3 nucleotides are TGTGCCAGCAGCCCGGGACTAGCGGGCGACGAGCAGTACTTC. Residues: CASSPGLAGDEQYF.